This T cell receptor beta chain appears in the sequencing data of a study of response to subunit inactivated influenza vaccine. With 2 bases removed from V and 5 bases from J, the gap between germline ends came to 11 bases. CDR3 length: 13 residues. Germline-derived CDR1 and CDR2 are GTSNPN and SVGIG (reference sequence). TCRdb fed the RT-PCR reads into MiXCR, producing one record per CDR3 protein. The sample carries fewer than 600,000 distinct CDR3 sequences, around 7.9% recorded once. This material consisted of PBMCs from blood, taken 23 months after vaccination. This TCR was recovered from a man aged 50-75 years who received an inactivated influenza vaccine. This chain uses TRBV30 with TRBJ2-3; D not certain. Written as DNA, the CDR3 is TGTGCCTGGAGTCTCCAGTTGGGAGATACGCAGTATTTT. It is translated as CAWSLQLGDTQYF.